This TCR beta chain was recovered during a study of CD8+ T cells in alopecia areata. This CDR3 is 13 amino acids long. V lost 3 bases and J 1 base, leaving 7 bases between the germline ends. Germline CDR1 is SGHAT and CDR2 is FQDESV (reference sequence). RNA extraction was followed by reverse transcription into cDNA, which acted as the sequencing template. Data came from immunoSEQ multiplex PCR; TCRdb stores just in-frame clones and leaves some out. The table records roughly 180,000 clones, about 63% of them present only once. The receptor was derived from a human donor with alopecia areata. The source was CD4+ T cells sorted from blood, collected at week 0. V and J are TRBV11-1 and TRBJ2-7, with D possibly TRBD2 on 5 matching bases. For the CDR3, the DNA is TGTGCCAGCAGCTTCAGAGGGTCCTACGAGCAGTACTTC. It yields the protein CASSFRGSYEQYF. The whole variable domain, filled in from reference TRBV11-1 and TRBJ2-7, reads EAEVAQSPRYKITEKSQAVAFWCDPISGHATLYWYRQILGQGPELLVQFQDESVVDDSQLPKDRFSAERLKGVDSTLKIQPAELGDSAMYLCASSFRGSYEQYFGPGTRLTVT.